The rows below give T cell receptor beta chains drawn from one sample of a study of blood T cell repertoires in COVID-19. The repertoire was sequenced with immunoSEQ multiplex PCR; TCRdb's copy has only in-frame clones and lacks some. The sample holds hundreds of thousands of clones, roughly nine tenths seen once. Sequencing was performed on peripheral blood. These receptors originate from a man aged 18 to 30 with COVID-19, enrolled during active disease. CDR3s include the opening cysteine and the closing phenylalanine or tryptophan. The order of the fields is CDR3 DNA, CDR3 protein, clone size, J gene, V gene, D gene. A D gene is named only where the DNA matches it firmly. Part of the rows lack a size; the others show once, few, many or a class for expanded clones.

TGCGCCAGCAGTCCGAAACCCTGGACAGGTGAAGCTTTCTTT,CASSPKPWTGEAFF,once,TRBJ1-1,TRBV5-1,TRBD1
TGTGCCACGGCACGGAGTCGGGACACCGGGGAGCTGTTTTTT,CATARSRDTGELFF,NA,TRBJ2-2,TRBV24-1,NA
TGTGCCAGTAGCCACTATTCAGATGAGCAGTTCTTC,CASSHYSDEQFF,NA,TRBJ2-1,TRBV19,NA
TGTGCCTGGAGCAACGGACTCAAAGAGACCCAGTACTTC,CAWSNGLKETQYF,NA,TRBJ2-5,TRBV30,NA
TGTGCCAGCAGAGGGGCCACAAGGGAAAAACTGTTTTTT,CASRGATREKLFF,NA,TRBJ1-4,TRBV6-5,NA
TGTGCCAGCAGCGCCGGGGGGCTTGTCGGGGAGCTGTTTTTT,CASSAGGLVGELFF,NA,TRBJ2-2,TRBV9,NA
TGTGCCAGCAGCCAAGAGAGGAGTAGCGGAATACCTGCCTACGAGCAGTACTTC,CASSQERSSGIPAYEQYF,NA,TRBJ2-7,TRBV3-1/TRBV3-2,NA
TGTGCCAGTAGGGACAGGAAGAGCTCTGGGGCCAACGTCCTGACTTTC,CASRDRKSSGANVLTF,NA,TRBJ2-6,TRBV19,TRBD1
TGTGCCAGCAGTTCTCTGGGACAGGGTTCCCACTGGCAGTACTTC,CASSSLGQGSHWQYF,NA,TRBJ2-7,TRBV27,TRBD1
TGTGCCAGCAGCTTTAAAGGCGGGAACAATGAGCAGTTCTTC,CASSFKGGNNEQFF,NA,TRBJ2-1,TRBV7-3,NA
TGTGCCAGCAGCCAAGCCTGGGGGGGGACAAGCTCCTACGAGCAGTACTTC,CASSQAWGGTSSYEQYF,NA,TRBJ2-7,TRBV3-1/TRBV3-2,NA
TGTGCCAGCAGTAGACTAGCGACAGCCTACGAGCAGTACTTC,CASSRLATAYEQYF,NA,TRBJ2-7,TRBV11-2,TRBD2
TGCGCCAGCAGCCAAGAAGATATCCAGACTCCCCGATATTTTACTGGGGCCAACGTCCTGACTTTC,CASSQEDIQTPRYFTGANVLTF,NA,TRBJ2-6,TRBV4-1,NA
TGTGCCAGCAGCGCCCTCGGAGATACGCAGTATTTT,CASSALGDTQYF,NA,TRBJ2-3,TRBV9,NA
TGCGCCAGCAGTGGAATAAGCGGAAAACTGTTTTTT,CASSGISGKLFF,NA,TRBJ1-4,TRBV10-1,NA
TGTGCCAGCAGTTCTGGGACTAGCTCACGGCTGGATACGCAGTATTTT,CASSSGTSSRLDTQYF,NA,TRBJ2-3,TRBV5-4,TRBD2
TGTGCCAGCGGTAGGGGAGGCTATGGCTACACCTTC,CASGRGGYGYTF,NA,TRBJ1-2,TRBV19,NA
TGCGCCAGCAGCTTGGTCAGGGATATGTACAATGAGCAGTTCTTC,CASSLVRDMYNEQFF,NA,TRBJ2-1,TRBV5-1,NA
TGTGCCAGCAGCTTAAGCGGAGATGAGCAGTTCTTC,CASSLSGDEQFF,NA,TRBJ2-1,TRBV11-3,NA
TGCAGTGCTAGACGACTCTATGGCTACACCTTC,CSARRLYGYTF,NA,TRBJ1-2,TRBV20-1,NA
TGCGCCAGCAGCCGAGGGGGAAACACCATATATTTT,CASSRGGNTIYF,NA,TRBJ1-3,TRBV5-1,NA
TGTGCCAGCAGCAGACTCCGGGACAGGGTTACTGAAGCTTTCTTT,CASSRLRDRVTEAFF,NA,TRBJ1-1,TRBV7-8,TRBD1
TGTGCCAGCAGCTTTCCAGGGATTAATGAAAAACTGTTTTTT,CASSFPGINEKLFF,NA,TRBJ1-4,TRBV11-2,NA
TGTGCCAGTAGAGGAGGACTAGCGGGGGTCGCGAACACCGGGGAGCTGTTTTTT,CASRGGLAGVANTGELFF,NA,TRBJ2-2,TRBV11-2,TRBD2
TGTGCCAGCAGCAAGGTGGACAGGGGGCCCGCCGGCTACGAGCAGTACTTC,CASSKVDRGPAGYEQYF,NA,TRBJ2-7,TRBV21-1,NA
TGTGCCAGCAGCACCGGGACTGGCTACGAGCAGTACTTC,CASSTGTGYEQYF,NA,TRBJ2-7,TRBV7-3,NA
TGCGCCAGCAGCCAAGTTTGGGCCTCTGGAAACACCATATATTTT,CASSQVWASGNTIYF,NA,TRBJ1-3,TRBV4-1,NA
TGTGCCAGCAGCTTAGACCCGCGCGGGAGATCCTACAATGAGCAGTTCTTC,CASSLDPRGRSYNEQFF,NA,TRBJ2-1,TRBV7-8,TRBD2
TGTGCCAGCAGCCAGGGACTAGCCACAGATACGCAGTATTTT,CASSQGLATDTQYF,NA,TRBJ2-3,TRBV14,TRBD2
TGTGCCAGCAGTGTTACAGGGTTAACAGATACGCAGTATTTT,CASSVTGLTDTQYF,once,TRBJ2-3,TRBV2,NA
TGTGCCAGCAGCTTATTGGGGCTAAACACCGGGGAGCTGTTTTTT,CASSLLGLNTGELFF,NA,TRBJ2-2,TRBV7-2,NA
TGTGCCAGCAGCGGGACAGGACTATATAATTCACCCCTCCACTTT,CASSGTGLYNSPLHF,few,TRBJ1-6,TRBV5-5,TRBD1
TGTGCCAGCAGTTTAGGGGGACAGGGGAGAGATACGCAGTATTTT,CASSLGGQGRDTQYF,NA,TRBJ2-3,TRBV28,TRBD1
TGTGCCAGCTCCGACAGACTCGGGGAGACCCAGTACTTC,CASSDRLGETQYF,once,TRBJ2-5,TRBV18,NA
TGTGCCAGCAGACGTCTCTCCCTAGCGGGAGGTTTTTACGAGCAGTACTTC,CASRRLSLAGGFYEQYF,NA,TRBJ2-7,TRBV11-2,TRBD2
TGTGCCAGCAGTGATATAGCGGGGCGCCTCACCGGGGAGCTGTTTTTT,CASSDIAGRLTGELFF,NA,TRBJ2-2,TRBV6-1,TRBD2
TGTGCCAGCAGCTTAGGTGTGACTAGCGGGCCCTCCTACAATGAGCAGTTCTTC,CASSLGVTSGPSYNEQFF,NA,TRBJ2-1,TRBV7-9,TRBD2
TGTGCCAGCAGCCAAGACAGCGAGCGGGGTAACACCGGGGAGCTGTTTTTT,CASSQDSERGNTGELFF,NA,TRBJ2-2,TRBV3-1/TRBV3-2,TRBD2
TGTGCCAGCAGCATCAGGCTTCAAGAGACCCAGTACTTC,CASSIRLQETQYF,NA,TRBJ2-5,TRBV7-9,NA
TGTGCCAGCAGTTCCCTAGCGCGAATTAACCACGAGCAGTACTTC,CASSSLARINHEQYF,few,TRBJ2-7,TRBV2,NA
TGTGCCAGCAGTGACGGCGAGGGACATGGTTACCAAAGCTCCTACGAGCAGTACTTC,CASSDGEGHGYQSSYEQYF,NA,TRBJ2-7,TRBV6-4,NA
TGTGCCAGCAGCAGTAGGGGTAGCGGGGTGCCGGAGACCCAGTACTTC,CASSSRGSGVPETQYF,NA,TRBJ2-5,TRBV7-2,TRBD2
TGTGCCAGCTCAGCGACAGGGGATCAGCCCCAGCATTTT,CASSATGDQPQHF,NA,TRBJ1-5,TRBV18,TRBD1
TGTGCCAGCTCAGGAGGACAGGGACGCCAAGAGACCCAGTACTTC,CASSGGQGRQETQYF,NA,TRBJ2-5,TRBV18,TRBD1
TGTGCCATGTTGGGGGCGATGGACAGGTGGAGAGAGACCCAGTACTTC,CAMLGAMDRWRETQYF,NA,TRBJ2-5,TRBV10-3,TRBD1
TGTGCCAGCAGCCATGAGACAGGGGTCACTGAAGCTTTCTTT,CASSHETGVTEAFF,NA,TRBJ1-1,TRBV14,TRBD1
TGTGCTAGTGGTTTGGTATTAGCGGGGGGGGGCGGTACGCAGTATTTT,CASGLVLAGGGGTQYF,NA,TRBJ2-3,TRBV12-5,TRBD2
TGTGCCAGCAGCTTGGCTACGGGGTCCTACGAGCAGTACTTC,CASSLATGSYEQYF,NA,TRBJ2-7,TRBV5-5,NA
TGTGCCAGCAGCCGAACAAGACTAGCGGGAGGAGGCGAGACCCAGTACTTC,CASSRTRLAGGGETQYF,NA,TRBJ2-5,TRBV7-8,TRBD2
TGTGCCTGGAGTCAGGGGCTTTCCAACACTGAAGCTTTCTTT,CAWSQGLSNTEAFF,NA,TRBJ1-1,TRBV30,NA